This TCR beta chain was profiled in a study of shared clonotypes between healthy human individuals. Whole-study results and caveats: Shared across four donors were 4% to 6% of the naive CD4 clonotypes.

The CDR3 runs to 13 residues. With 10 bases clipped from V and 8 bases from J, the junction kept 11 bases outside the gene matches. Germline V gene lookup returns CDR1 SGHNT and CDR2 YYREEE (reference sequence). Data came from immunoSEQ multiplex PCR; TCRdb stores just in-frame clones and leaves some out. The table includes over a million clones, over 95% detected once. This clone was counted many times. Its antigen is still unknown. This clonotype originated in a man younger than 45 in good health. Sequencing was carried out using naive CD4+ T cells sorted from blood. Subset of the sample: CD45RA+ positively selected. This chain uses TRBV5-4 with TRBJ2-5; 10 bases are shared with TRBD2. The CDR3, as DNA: TGTGCCTCGACAAGCGGGAGGGAAGGTACCCAGTACTTC. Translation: CASTSGREGTQYF.